The clone carrying this TCR beta chain showed up just a few times. MiXCR, run by TCRdb on the RT-PCR reads, gives a single entry per CDR3 protein. The sample includes hundreds of thousands of distinct CDR3 sequences, roughly 12% of them seen just once. Germline values: CDR1 SGHNT, CDR2 YENEEA. The CDR3 covers 17 residues. V was pared by 4 bases and J by 6 bases, with 14 bases of the junction left unmatched. This sample is part of a study of response to subunit inactivated influenza vaccine. The data were also submitted as part of a second study, on T cells expressing NK-cell markers. This second study notes: The authors made TCR beta cDNA libraries by 5'RACE template switching. This switching added a universal primer site and UMIs. According to the study, TCR beta repertoires originated from sorted CD3+CD56+NKG2C+, CD3+CD56+NKG2C- and CD3+CD56-NKG2C+ T cells. Seven HCMV-seropositive donors and one seronegative donor made up the eight sequenced donors. Each of several donors carried dominant NKG2C+ clonotypes accounting for about 1.0-7.0% of CD8+ T cells. No clear determination of HCMV specificity was made for expanded NKG2C+ T cell clones.

The material sequenced was PBMCs from blood, taken on the day of vaccination. The chain joins TRBV11-3 to TRBJ2-1, with 8 positions matching TRBD2. This TCR was recovered from a man in his fifties or sixties who received an inactivated influenza vaccine. As DNA, the CDR3 is TGTGCCAGCAGCTCGGAGGATGGGTCGGGAGGGCTCAATGAGCAGTTCTTC. Translation: CASSSEDGSGGLNEQFF.